This paragraph covers one T cell receptor beta chain sequence. Use of 60 Vbeta and 13 Jbeta primers characterized the PCR. Using immunoSEQ multiplex PCR, the repertoire was profiled, and TCRdb retains in-frame clones only, with some absent. The table shows some 180,000 clones, with roughly 12% occurring only once. These data belong to a study of cytomegalovirus exposure and HLA in healthy donors. The specimen was PBMCs. The TCR sequence derives from a man aged 50 or older in good health and CMV-seropositive.

CDR3 in amino acids: CASSPVGTGDANTEAFF. The CDR3 DNA is TGTGCCAGCTCACCCGTAGGGACAGGGGATGCGAACACTGAAGCTTTCTTT. The chain links TRBV18 to TRBJ1-1; 10 bases match TRBD1. CDR1 and CDR2 (germline): KGHSH, LQKENI. The CDR3 spans 17 residues. V dropped 3 bases and J dropped 1; count of bases not matched to a gene: 8.